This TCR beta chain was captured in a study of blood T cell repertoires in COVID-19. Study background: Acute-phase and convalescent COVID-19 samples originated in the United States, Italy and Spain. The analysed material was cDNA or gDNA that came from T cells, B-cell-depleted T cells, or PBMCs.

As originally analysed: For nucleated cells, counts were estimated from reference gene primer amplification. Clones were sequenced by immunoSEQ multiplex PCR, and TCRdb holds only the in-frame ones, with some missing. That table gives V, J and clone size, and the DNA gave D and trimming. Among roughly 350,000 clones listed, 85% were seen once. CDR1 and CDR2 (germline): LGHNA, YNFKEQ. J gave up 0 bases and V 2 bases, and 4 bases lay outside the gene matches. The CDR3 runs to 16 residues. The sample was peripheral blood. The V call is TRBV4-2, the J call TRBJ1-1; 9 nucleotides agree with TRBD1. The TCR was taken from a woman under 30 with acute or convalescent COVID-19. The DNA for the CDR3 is TGTGCCAGCAGCCAACCGGGACAGGGTTTGAACACTGAAGCTTTCTTT. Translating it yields CASSQPGQGLNTEAFF.